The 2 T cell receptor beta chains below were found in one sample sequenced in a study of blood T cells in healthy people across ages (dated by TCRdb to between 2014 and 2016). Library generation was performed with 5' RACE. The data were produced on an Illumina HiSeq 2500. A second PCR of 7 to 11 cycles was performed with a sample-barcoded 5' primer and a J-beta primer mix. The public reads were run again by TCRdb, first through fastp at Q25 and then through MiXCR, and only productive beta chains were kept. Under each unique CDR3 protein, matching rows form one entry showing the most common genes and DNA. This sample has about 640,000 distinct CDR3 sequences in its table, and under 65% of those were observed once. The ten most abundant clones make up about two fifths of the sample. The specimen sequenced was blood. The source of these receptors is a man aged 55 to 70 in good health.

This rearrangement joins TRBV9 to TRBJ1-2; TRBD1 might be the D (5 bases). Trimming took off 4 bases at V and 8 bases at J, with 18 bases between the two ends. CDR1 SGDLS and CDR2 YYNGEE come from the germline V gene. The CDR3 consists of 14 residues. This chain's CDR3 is CASSLEGQGHGYTF. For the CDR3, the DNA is TGTGCCAGCAGCTTAGAAGGACAAGGCCACGGCTACACCTTC.

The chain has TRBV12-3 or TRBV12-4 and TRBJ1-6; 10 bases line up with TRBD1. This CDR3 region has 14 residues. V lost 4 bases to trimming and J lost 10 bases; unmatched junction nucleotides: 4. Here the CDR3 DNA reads TGTGCCAGCAGTTCCGGACAGGGGGGCTCACCCCTCCACTTT. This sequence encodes CASSSGQGGSPLHF.